This entry lists 18 T cell receptor beta chains sequenced from one sample in a study of cytomegalovirus exposure and HLA in healthy donors. PCR involved 60 Vbeta and 13 Jbeta primers. Here immunoSEQ multiplex PCR was the method, and the copy in TCRdb shows in-frame clones only, minus some. The table has about 130,000 clones, roughly four fifths seen once; the top ten hold roughly 12%. Material: PBMCs. The receptors derive from a male donor in good health and CMV-seropositive.

The rearrangement links TRBV7-9 to TRBJ1-2; D unresolved. Trimming pared 1 base from V and 8 bases from J, leaving 17 bases between. Per germline, CDR1 SEHNR and CDR2 FQNEAQ (reference sequence). CDR3 length equals 15 residues. The chain's CDR3 is CASSLESGPRVGYTF. As DNA, the CDR3 is TGTGCCAGCAGCTTAGAAAGTGGGCCCCGTGTGGGCTACACCTTC.

This clone was seen a few times. The chain combines TRBV11-2 with TRBJ2-5; possible D gene TRBD1, 5 bases. The CDR3 consists of 13 residues. Trimming stripped 6 bases from V and 2 bases from J, with 10 bases between. Per the germline V gene, CDR1 is SGHAT and CDR2 is FQNNGV. The CDR3 nucleotides are TGTGCCAGCAGTCCAGGGTCACAAGAGACCCAGTACTTC. It encodes CASSPGSQETQYF.

The V and J genes are TRBV2 and TRBJ2-4, with 7 bases that match TRBD2. CDR3 length equals 15 residues. Germline V gene lookup returns CDR1 SNHLY and CDR2 FYNNEI. V gave up 5 bases and J gave up 0 bases; unmatched junction bases: 4. The CDR3 DNA follows: TGTGCCAGCAGTTCTAGCGGCATAGCCAAAAACATTCAGTACTTC. It translates to CASSSSGIAKNIQYF. Full variable domain (remainder filled in from reference TRBV2 and TRBJ2-4): EPEVTQTPSHQVTQMGQEVILRCVPISNHLYFYWYRQILGQKVEFLVSFYNNEISEKSEIFDDQFSVERPDGSNFTLKIRSTKLEDSAMYFCASSSSGIAKNIQYFGAGTRLSVL.

The chain employs TRBV7-8 and TRBJ1-1; no firm D call. The CDR3 has 14 residues. Trimming left V 2 bases short and J 11 bases short, with 18 bases between. Per the germline V gene, CDR1 is SGHVS and CDR2 is FQNEAQ. CDR3 coding DNA: TGTGCCAGCAGCTTAAGTACGTTTGCGGGGAGTGCTTTCTTT. Translation: CASSLSTFAGSAFF.

The chain joins TRBV30 to TRBJ2-4; 7 positions match TRBD2. The germline V gene encodes CDR1 GTSNPN and CDR2 SVGIG (reference sequence). Trimming cost V 5 bases and J 12 bases; bases outside gene matches: 10. The CDR3 extends over 12 amino acids. DNA for the CDR3: TGTGCCTGGGGGAGGACTAGGCACAGTCAGTACTTC. Its protein is CAWGRTRHSQYF.

The chain uses TRBV5-1 and TRBJ2-3, with TRBD1 matching 7 bases. The V gene end was trimmed by 2 bases and the J gene end by 4 bases; junction bases not matched to a gene: 7. The CDR3 contains 15 residues. Germline-derived CDR1 and CDR2 are SGHRS and YFSETQ. CDR3 protein: CASSLGQVGADTQYF. The CDR3 nucleotides read TGCGCCAGCAGCTTAGGACAGGTTGGAGCAGATACGCAGTATTTT.

The chain recombines TRBV5-1 with TRBJ2-5; TRBD2 matches 14 bases. The CDR3 covers 17 residues. V shed 4 bases and J 1 base; nucleotides not matched to a gene: 6. Germline V gene data show CDR1 as SGHRS and CDR2 as YFSETQ. The CDR3 reads CASSPGTSGSPQETQYF. DNA for the CDR3: TGCGCCAGCAGCCCCGGGACTAGCGGGAGCCCCCAAGAGACCCAGTACTTC.

The chain recombines TRBV4-3 with TRBJ2-1, with D possibly matching TRBD2 (5 bases). Germline CDR1 reads LGHNA; CDR2 reads YSLEER. The CDR3 runs to 17 residues. Trimming took off 1 base at V and 0 bases at J, with 13 bases between the two ends. CDR3 DNA sequence: TGCGCCAGCAGCCAAGCGGTGGTCGAGGGCTCCTACAATGAGCAGTTCTTC. Its protein product is CASSQAVVEGSYNEQFF.

This clone appeared a single time. The CDR3 region is CSGTENEKLFF. CDR3 nucleotides: TGCAGCGGGACAGAAAATGAAAAACTGTTTTTT. The chain joins TRBV20-1 to TRBJ1-4; TRBD1 matches 7 bases. CDR1 and CDR2 (germline): DFQATT, SNEGSKA (reference sequence). CDR3 length: 11 residues.

V is TRBV6-6 and J is TRBJ1-1; 8 positions agree with TRBD1. With V trimmed by 7 bases and J by 2 bases, 6 bases remained unmatched. Germline CDR1 MNHNY, CDR2 SVGAGI (reference sequence). CDR3 length: 14 amino acids. The CDR3 is CASIQDRDNTEAFF. The CDR3 bases are TGTGCCAGCATTCAGGACAGGGACAACACTGAAGCTTTCTTT.

This chain links TRBV6-1 with TRBJ2-7, with TRBD2 matching over 7 bases. There are 16 residues in the CDR3. The germline CDR1 and CDR2 sequences are MNHNS and SASEGT. J gave up 3 bases and V 4 bases, and 12 bases lay outside the gene matches. The CDR3: CASSGGGGSQVYEQYF. CDR3 nucleotides: TGTGCCAGCAGTGGGGGGGGAGGGAGTCAAGTCTACGAGCAGTACTTC.

The chain carries TRBV10-3 and TRBJ1-1; 7 bases line up with TRBD1. Losses at the gene ends were 4 bases for V and 1 base for J; bases not matched to a gene: 3. Germline V gene data show CDR1 as ENHRY and CDR2 as SYGVKD. The CDR3 sequence is 14 residues long. DNA of the CDR3: TGTGCCATCAGTGTTGGACAGGCGAACACTGAAGCTTTCTTT. The encoded protein is CAISVGQANTEAFF.

As to this clone: One end of the junction is discordant with germline, which a read error may explain. V usage is TRBV7-9 and J usage is TRBJ2-5; TRBD2 matches 7 bases. Germline CDR1 reads SEHNR; CDR2 reads FQNEAQ (reference sequence). This CDR3 is built from 16 residues. CDR3 sequence: CSSSPSTSVAQETQYF. CDR3 DNA sequence: TGTTCCAGCAGCCCAAGCACTAGCGTGGCCCAAGAGACCCAGTACTTC.

This chain uses TRBV28 with TRBJ2-3, with 14 positions matching TRBD2. The junction had 6 bases not matched to a gene; V was cut back by 8 bases and J by 5 bases. CDR3 length: 15 amino acids. Looked up from germline, CDR1 is MDHEN and CDR2 is SYDVKM. CDR3 protein: CASAGLAGERDTQYF. CDR3 nucleotides: TGTGCCAGCGCGGGACTAGCGGGAGAGAGAGATACGCAGTATTTT. Full variable domain (missing parts from reference TRBV28 and TRBJ2-3): DVKVTQSSRYLVKRTGEKVFLECVQDMDHENMFWYRQDPGLGLRLIYFSYDVKMKEKGDIPEGYSVSREKKERFSLILESASTNQTSMYLCASAGLAGERDTQYFGPGTRLTVL.

J is TRBJ1-4 and V is TRBV7-2; 9 nucleotides match TRBD1. The CDR3 contains 15 residues. Germline V CDR1 and CDR2: SGHTA, FQGNSA. V shed 5 bases and J 8 bases; nucleotides not matched to a gene: 9. CDR3 bases: TGTGCCAGCAGCCCACATCGGACAGGGGTCGAAAAACTGTTTTTT. Amino acid sequence: CASSPHRTGVEKLFF.

The sample holds a few counts of this clone. J is TRBJ1-2 and V is TRBV7-8; D unresolved. Germline assignment: CDR1 SGHVS and CDR2 FQNEAQ. Trimming removed 5 bases from V and 6 bases from J, with 19 bases in between. CDR3 length equals 15 residues. The CDR3 here is CASSPERAAGNGYTF. As DNA, the CDR3 is TGTGCCAGCAGCCCCGAGAGGGCGGCAGGCAATGGCTACACCTTC.

The V and J genes are TRBV6-4 and TRBJ2-3; D is unclear. V lost 2 bases and J 1 base, leaving 10 bases between the germline ends. Germline loops: CDR1 MRHNA, CDR2 SNTAGT. CDR3 length equals 15 residues. CDR3 DNA: TGTGCCAGCAGTGACGGGTCGACACGCACAGATACGCAGTATTTT. Its translation is CASSDGSTRTDTQYF.

This chain joins TRBV15 and TRBJ2-5; TRBD1 might be the D (5 bases). Germline CDR1 and CDR2: LNHNV and YYDKDF (reference sequence). The CDR3 totals 15 residues. V lost 0 bases, J lost 2 bases, and 10 bases lay in between. CDR3 sequence reads: CATSRDGRVQETQYF. CDR3 coding DNA: TGTGCCACCAGCAGAGATGGCAGGGTACAAGAGACCCAGTACTTC.